This T cell receptor (beta chain) originates from a study of T cell repertoires in aging, cancer and after chemotherapy. The study, taken as a whole, reports: Across the chemotherapy interval, each cancer cohort showed higher median generation probability, suggesting thymic rebound.

A mixed TRB-A/B primer pool amplified rearranged TRB by multiplex touch-down PCR. TCRdb recomputed calls from the multiplex PCR reads with MiXCR, one row per CDR3 protein. This table holds over 3,000 distinct CDR3 sequences, about 30% found once. Worth noting for this clonotype: Its target is not known.

Peripheral blood genomic DNA, not sorted cells or RNA, was the template. The CDR3 runs 15 residues. Germline V gene sequence: CDR1 LNHNV, CDR2 YYDKDF (reference sequence). Between the trimmed V and J ends, which lost 4 bases and 2 bases, there was a span of 11 bases. Sample: blood. This clonotype was sampled from a human donor with a solid tumor. V is TRBV15 and J is TRBJ2-2; D not resolved. DNA for the CDR3: TGTGCCACCAGCAAAGGGAACAGAAACACCGGGGAGCTGTTTTTT. It codes for CATSKGNRNTGELFF.